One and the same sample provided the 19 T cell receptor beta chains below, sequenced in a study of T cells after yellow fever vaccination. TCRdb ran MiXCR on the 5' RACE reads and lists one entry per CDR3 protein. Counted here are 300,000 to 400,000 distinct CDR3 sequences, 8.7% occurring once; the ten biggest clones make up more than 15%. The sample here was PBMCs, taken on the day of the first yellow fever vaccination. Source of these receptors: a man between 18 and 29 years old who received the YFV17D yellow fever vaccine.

In nucleotides, the CDR3 is TGTGCCAGCACCGACAGGGTGAATCAGCCCCAGCATTTT. Amino acids: CASTDRVNQPQHF. The rearrangement uses TRBV7-2 and TRBJ1-5; 7 nucleotides agree with TRBD1. Germline CDR1 is SGHTA and CDR2 is FQGNSA. The CDR3 sequence is 13 residues long. Losses at the gene ends were 7 bases for V and 4 bases for J; bases not matched to a gene: 4.

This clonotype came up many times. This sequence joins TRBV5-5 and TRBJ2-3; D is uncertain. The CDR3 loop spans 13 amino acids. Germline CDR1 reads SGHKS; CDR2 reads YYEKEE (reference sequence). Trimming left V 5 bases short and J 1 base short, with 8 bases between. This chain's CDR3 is CASRLRGTDTQYF. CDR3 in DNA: TGTGCCAGCAGGCTCCGGGGCACAGATACGCAGTATTTT.

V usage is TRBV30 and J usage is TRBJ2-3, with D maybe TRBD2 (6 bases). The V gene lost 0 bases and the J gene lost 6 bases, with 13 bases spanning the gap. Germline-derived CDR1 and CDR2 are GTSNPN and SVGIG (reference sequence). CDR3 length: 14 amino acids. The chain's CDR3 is CAWSVGRLGDTQYF. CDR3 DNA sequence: TGTGCCTGGAGTGTGGGGCGACTAGGTGATACGCAGTATTTT.

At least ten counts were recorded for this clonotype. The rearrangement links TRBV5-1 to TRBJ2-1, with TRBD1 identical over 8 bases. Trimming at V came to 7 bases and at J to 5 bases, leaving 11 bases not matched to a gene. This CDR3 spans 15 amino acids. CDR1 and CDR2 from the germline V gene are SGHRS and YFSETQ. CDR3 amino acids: CASCRMTGDNNEQFF. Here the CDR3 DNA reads TGCGCCAGCTGCCGCATGACAGGGGACAACAATGAGCAGTTCTTC. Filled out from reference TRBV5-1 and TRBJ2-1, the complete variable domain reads KAGVTQTPRYLIKTRGQQVTLSCSPISGHRSVSWYQQTPGQGLQFLFEYFSETQRNKGNFPGRFSGRQFSNSRSEMNVSTLELGDSALYLCASCRMTGDNNEQFFGPGTRLTVL.

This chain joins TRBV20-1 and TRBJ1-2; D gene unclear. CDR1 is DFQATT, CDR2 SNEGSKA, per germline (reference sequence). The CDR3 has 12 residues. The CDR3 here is CIPRNPTYGYTF. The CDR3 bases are TGCATCCCCAGGAATCCCACCTATGGCTACACCTTC.

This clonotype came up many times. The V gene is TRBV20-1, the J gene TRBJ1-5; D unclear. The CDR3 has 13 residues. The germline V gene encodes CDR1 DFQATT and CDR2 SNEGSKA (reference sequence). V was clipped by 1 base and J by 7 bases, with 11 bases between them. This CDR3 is CSARASPAQPQHF. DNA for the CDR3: TGCAGTGCTAGAGCCTCCCCTGCACAGCCCCAGCATTTT.

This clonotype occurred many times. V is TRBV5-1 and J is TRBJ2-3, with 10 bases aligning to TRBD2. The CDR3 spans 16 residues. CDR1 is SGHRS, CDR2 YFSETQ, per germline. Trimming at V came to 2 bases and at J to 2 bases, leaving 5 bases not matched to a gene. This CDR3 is CASSLGTSVITDTQYF. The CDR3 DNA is TGCGCCAGCAGCTTAGGGACTAGCGTAATCACAGATACGCAGTATTTT.

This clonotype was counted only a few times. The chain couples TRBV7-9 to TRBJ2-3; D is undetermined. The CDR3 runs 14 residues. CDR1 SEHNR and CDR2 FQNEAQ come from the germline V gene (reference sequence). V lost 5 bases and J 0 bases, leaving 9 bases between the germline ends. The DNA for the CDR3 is TGTGCCAGCAGCCCCCTTGAGAGCACAGATACGCAGTATTTT. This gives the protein CASSPLESTDTQYF.

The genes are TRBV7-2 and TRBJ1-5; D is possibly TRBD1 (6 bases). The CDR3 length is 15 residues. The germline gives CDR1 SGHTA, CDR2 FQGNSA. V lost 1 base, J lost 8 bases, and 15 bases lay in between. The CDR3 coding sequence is TGTGCCAGCAGCTTAGTCCGGACAGCGGACAAGCCCCAGCATTTT. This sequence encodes CASSLVRTADKPQHF.

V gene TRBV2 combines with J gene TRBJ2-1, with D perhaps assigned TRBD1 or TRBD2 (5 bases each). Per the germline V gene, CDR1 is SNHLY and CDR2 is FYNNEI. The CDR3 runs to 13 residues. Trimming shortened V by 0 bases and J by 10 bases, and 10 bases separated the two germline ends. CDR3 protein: CASSEAPWGEQFF. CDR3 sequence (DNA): TGTGCCAGCAGTGAAGCGCCCTGGGGGGAGCAGTTCTTC.

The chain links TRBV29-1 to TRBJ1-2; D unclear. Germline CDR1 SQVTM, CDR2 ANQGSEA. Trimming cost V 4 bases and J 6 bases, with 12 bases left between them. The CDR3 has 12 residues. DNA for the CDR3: TGCAGCGTTGGCGCAGCCACTGATGGCTACACCTTC. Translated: CSVGAATDGYTF.

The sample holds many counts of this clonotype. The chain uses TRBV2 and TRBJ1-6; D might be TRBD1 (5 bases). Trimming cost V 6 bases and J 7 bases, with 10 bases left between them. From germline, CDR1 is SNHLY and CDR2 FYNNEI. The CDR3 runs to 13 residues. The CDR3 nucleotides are TGTGCCAGCAGGACAGCCTTGAATTCACCCCTCCACTTT. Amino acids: CASRTALNSPLHF. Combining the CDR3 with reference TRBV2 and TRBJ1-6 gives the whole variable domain EPEVTQTPSHQVTQMGQEVILRCVPISNHLYFYWYRQILGQKVEFLVSFYNNEISEKSEIFDDQFSVERPDGSNFTLKIRSTKLEDSAMYFCASRTALNSPLHFGNGTRLTVT.

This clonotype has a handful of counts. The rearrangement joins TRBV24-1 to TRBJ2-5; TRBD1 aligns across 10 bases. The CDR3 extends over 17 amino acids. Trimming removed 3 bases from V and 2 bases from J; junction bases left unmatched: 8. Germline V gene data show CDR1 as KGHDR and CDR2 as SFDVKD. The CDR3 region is CATSDGRDRGLQETQYF. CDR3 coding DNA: TGTGCCACCAGTGATGGCCGGGACAGGGGCCTACAAGAGACCCAGTACTTC.

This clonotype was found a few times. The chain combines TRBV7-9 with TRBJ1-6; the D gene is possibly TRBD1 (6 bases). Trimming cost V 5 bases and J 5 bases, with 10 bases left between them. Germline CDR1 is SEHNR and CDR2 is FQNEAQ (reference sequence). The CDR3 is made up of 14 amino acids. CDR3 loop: CASSGDTNNSPLHF. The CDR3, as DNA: TGTGCCAGCAGCGGGGACACGAATAATTCACCCCTCCACTTT.

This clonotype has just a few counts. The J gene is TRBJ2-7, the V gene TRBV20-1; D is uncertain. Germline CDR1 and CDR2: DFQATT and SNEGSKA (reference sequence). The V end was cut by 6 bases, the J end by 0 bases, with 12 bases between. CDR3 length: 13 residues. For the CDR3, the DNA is TGCAGTGCCCGAGGTACGAACTCCTACGAGCAGTACTTC. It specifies CSARGTNSYEQYF.

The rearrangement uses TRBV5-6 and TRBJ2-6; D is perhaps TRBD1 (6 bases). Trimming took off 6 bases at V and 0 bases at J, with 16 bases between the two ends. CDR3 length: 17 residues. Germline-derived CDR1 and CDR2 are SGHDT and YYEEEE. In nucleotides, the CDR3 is TGTGCCAGCAAGTTCTGGTCAGGGGACTCTGGGGCCAACGTCCTGACTTTC. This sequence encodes CASKFWSGDSGANVLTF.

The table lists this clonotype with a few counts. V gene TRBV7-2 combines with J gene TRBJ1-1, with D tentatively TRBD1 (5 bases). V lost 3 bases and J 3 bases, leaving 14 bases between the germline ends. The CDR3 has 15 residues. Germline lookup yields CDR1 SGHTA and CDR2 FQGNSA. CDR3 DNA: TGTGCCAGCAGCTTTAGTCGGGGGTCGGACACTGAAGCTTTCTTT. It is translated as CASSFSRGSDTEAFF.

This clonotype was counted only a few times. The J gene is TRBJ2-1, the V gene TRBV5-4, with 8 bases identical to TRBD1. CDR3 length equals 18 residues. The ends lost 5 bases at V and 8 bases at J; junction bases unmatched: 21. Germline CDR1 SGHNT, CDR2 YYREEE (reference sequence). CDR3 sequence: CASSSKGGRGRIFDEQFF. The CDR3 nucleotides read TGTGCCAGCAGTTCGAAGGGAGGCAGGGGGCGCATCTTTGATGAGCAGTTCTTC.

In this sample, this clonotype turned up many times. The CDR3 nucleotides are TGTGCCAGCATCGAATCTTCTAGCGGAGAGACCCAGTACTTC. Its protein is CASIESSSGETQYF. The chain combines TRBV11-1 with TRBJ2-5; 7 bases align to TRBD2. V was clipped by 7 bases and J by 4 bases; unmatched bases: 9. The length of the CDR3 is 14 residues. The germline CDR1 and CDR2 sequences are SGHAT and FQDESV (reference sequence).